Listed here is a single TCR beta chain. The PCR contained 60 Vbeta and 13 Jbeta primers. TCRdb's copy holds only in-frame clones and misses some; the assay was immunoSEQ multiplex PCR. The sample has 150,000 or so clones, roughly 79% seen once. Losses at the gene ends were 2 bases for V and 6 bases for J; bases not matched to a gene: 7. CDR1 is LNHDA, CDR2 SQIVND, per germline (reference sequence). The CDR3 runs 15 residues. This entry is derived from a study of cytomegalovirus exposure and HLA in healthy donors. Sequencing used PBMCs. V and J are TRBV19 and TRBJ2-1; TRBD2 matches 7 bases. The TCR originated in a woman under 30 in good health and CMV-seropositive. As DNA, the CDR3 is TGTGCCAGTAGTATAATAGCGGGTCGCGTCAATGAGCAGTTCTTC. It encodes CASSIIAGRVNEQFF.